The clone carrying this TCR beta chain was counted a few times. The CDR3 is 14 residues long. Germline-derived CDR1 and CDR2 are SGHRS and YFSETQ. V was pared by 4 bases and J by 4 bases, with 14 bases between. If no ophthalmopathy progression occurred within 18 months, Graves' hyperthyroidism was stable. Hyperthyroidism, newly diagnosed and lasting under 2 months, affected patients aged 18 to 65. The data originate from a study of T cells in Graves' hyperthyroidism and ophthalmopathy. Researchers amplified the TCR beta CDR3 regions from RNA transcripts. RT-PCR in the first round (using the HTBI primer set) targeted the TCR CDR3. TCRdb itself ran the multiplex PCR reads through MiXCR, one entry per CDR3 protein. Here the sample spans some 550,000 distinct CDR3 sequences, around 21% being singletons.

The specimen sequenced was blood. This chain joins TRBV5-1 and TRBJ1-2; the D gene is possibly TRBD1 (6 bases). The TCR sequence derives from a man between 18 and 35 years old with Graves' hyperthyroidism. The DNA for the CDR3 is TGCGCCAGCAGCCAGCTGGGACAACCCTATGGCTACACCTTC. This translates into CASSQLGQPYGYTF.